This T cell receptor (beta chain) was sequenced in a study of cytomegalovirus exposure and HLA in healthy donors. The PCR ran on 60 Vbeta and 13 Jbeta primers. The data were produced by immunoSEQ multiplex PCR, yet TCRdb's version contains in-frame clones alone and is incomplete. The sample has around 69,000 clones, about 70% seen once; the top ten hold approximately 7.6%. CDR1 and CDR2 (germline): SEHNR, FQNEAQ (reference sequence). This CDR3 comprises 16 residues. The V and J ends lost 1 base and 5 bases respectively, with 15 bases between them. The TCR was taken from a man in his forties or fifties in good health and CMV-seropositive. The sample was PBMCs. This chain links TRBV7-9 with TRBJ1-5; D is undetermined. The DNA of the CDR3 is TGTGCCAGCAGCTTAGGGGCAGGTCTATCGGATCAGCCCCAGCATTTT. Translation: CASSLGAGLSDQPQHF. The full variable domain, completed using reference TRBV7-9 and TRBJ1-5, is DTGVSQNPRHKITKRGQNVTFRCDPISEHNRLYWYRQTLGQGPEFLTYFQNEAQLEKSRLLSDRFSAERPKGSFSTLEIQRTEQGDSAMYLCASSLGAGLSDQPQHFGDGTRLSIL.